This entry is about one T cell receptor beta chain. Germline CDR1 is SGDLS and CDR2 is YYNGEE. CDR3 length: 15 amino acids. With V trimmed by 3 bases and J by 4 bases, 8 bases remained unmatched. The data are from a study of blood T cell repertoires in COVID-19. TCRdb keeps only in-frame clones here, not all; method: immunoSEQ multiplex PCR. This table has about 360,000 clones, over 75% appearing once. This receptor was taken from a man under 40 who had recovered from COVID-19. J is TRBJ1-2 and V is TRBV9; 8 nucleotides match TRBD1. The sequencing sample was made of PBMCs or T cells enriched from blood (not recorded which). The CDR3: CASSGVGQGGYGYTF. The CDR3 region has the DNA TGTGCCAGCAGCGGGGTTGGACAGGGTGGCTATGGCTACACCTTC.